Listed below are T cell receptor beta chains from one sample, sequenced in a study of T cell clonotyping in hematopoietic cell transplantation. Sequencing used immunoSEQ multiplex PCR; TCRdb keeps in-frame clones, though not all of them. The profile shows approximately 39,000 clones, 85% to 95% of them singletons. Sequences were derived from peripheral blood mononuclear cells, sampled before stem cell transplant. The receptor source for this set is a man in his forties or fifties with chronic myeloid leukemia. Some clones in this sample may be carry-over from other donors' samples. The CDR3 runs from the conserved cysteine through the conserved F or W. Each record gives: clone size, D gene, V gene, J gene, CDR3 protein, CDR3 DNA. D genes are given only for firm matches. Clone size appears in some rows only: once, few, many, or a class for an expanded clone.

once	.	TRBV6-5	TRBJ1-4	CASGVPGEKLFF	TGTGCCAGCGGAGTCCCGGGGGAAAAACTGTTTTTT
.	.	TRBV7-9	TRBJ1-1	CASSSRGASEAFF	TGTGCCAGCAGCTCCCGGGGAGCCTCTGAAGCTTTCTTT
once	.	TRBV10-3	TRBJ1-1	CAISAIQGNTEAFF	TGTGCCATCAGTGCGATACAGGGTAACACTGAAGCTTTCTTT
.	TRBD1	TRBV2	TRBJ1-5	CASSGQGGNQPQHF	TGTGCCAGCAGTGGACAGGGGGGCAATCAGCCCCAGCATTTT
.	.	TRBV7-9	TRBJ1-2	CASSSDRDPHHGGYTF	TGTGCCAGCAGCTCCGACCGGGACCCACATCATGGGGGCTACACCTTC
once	.	TRBV18	TRBJ2-3	CASSRALGADTQYF	TGTGCCAGCTCACGGGCCCTCGGGGCAGATACGCAGTATTTT
.	.	TRBV5-1	TRBJ2-7	CASSLDIYEQYF	TGCGCCAGCAGCTTGGACATTTACGAGCAGTACTTC
.	.	TRBV4-2	TRBJ2-2	CASSHESGELFF	TGTGCCAGCAGCCACGAGTCCGGGGAGCTGTTTTTT
.	.	TRBV18	TRBJ1-1	CASSPRSDSNLGTEAFF	TGTGCCAGCTCACCACGAAGCGACAGTAACTTGGGAACTGAAGCTTTCTTT
once	.	TRBV6-1	TRBJ1-6	CASSEAPGRGDSPLHF	TGTGCCAGCAGTGAAGCGCCTGGACGGGGTGATTCACCCCTCCACTTT
.	.	TRBV28	TRBJ1-2	CASSWGADGYTF	TGTGCCAGCAGTTGGGGAGCCGATGGCTACACCTTC
.	TRBD1	TRBV14	TRBJ2-7	CASSSGTVHYEQYF	TGTGCCAGCAGTTCCGGGACAGTTCACTACGAGCAGTACTTC
.	.	TRBV2	TRBJ2-5	CASSDRGGETQYF	TGTGCCAGCAGTGACAGGGGAGGGGAGACCCAGTACTTC
.	TRBD1	TRBV6-1	TRBJ1-4	CASHRGGNEKLFF	TGTGCCAGCCACAGGGGGGGGAATGAAAAACTGTTTTTT
.	TRBD1	TRBV5-5	TRBJ1-2	CASSSDSPGQGARGYTF	TGTGCCAGCAGCTCCGATTCTCCGGGACAGGGGGCGCGGGGCTACACCTTC